Following are 28 T cell receptor beta chains from one sample sequenced in a study of response to subunit inactivated influenza vaccine. TCRdb reprocessed the RT-PCR reads via MiXCR and lists one record per CDR3 protein. Here the sample spans about 520,000 distinct CDR3 sequences, 25% being singletons. Material: CD4+ T cells sorted from PBMCs, obtained more than 4 days after vaccination. The receptors originated from a man in his fifties or sixties who received an inactivated influenza vaccine.

This clonotype was seen a handful of times. The chain couples TRBV27 to TRBJ2-1, with 9 nucleotides matching TRBD2. V lost 1 base to trimming and J lost 4 bases; unmatched junction nucleotides: 5. CDR1 MNHEY and CDR2 SMNVEV come from the germline V gene (reference sequence). The length of the CDR3 is 16 residues. The CDR3 region is CASSLWLTSGYNEQFF. CDR3 nucleotide sequence: TGTGCCAGCAGTTTATGGCTGACTAGCGGATACAATGAGCAGTTCTTC.

The CDR3 protein is CASSSPDRGPAFF. The DNA of the CDR3 is TGTGCCAGCAGCTCCCCGGACAGGGGGCCAGCTTTCTTT. V gene TRBV7-9 combines with J gene TRBJ1-1; 11 nucleotides align to TRBD1. Germline CDR1 SEHNR, CDR2 FQNEAQ (reference sequence). V was clipped by 4 bases and J by 10 bases; unmatched bases: 5. The CDR3 is 13 residues long.

J is TRBJ1-1 and V is TRBV19; 8 positions match TRBD1. The germline CDR1 and CDR2 sequences are LNHDA and SQIVND (reference sequence). Losses at the gene ends were 1 base for V and 5 bases for J; bases not matched to a gene: 6. CDR3 size: 15 residues. The CDR3 nucleotides read TGTGCCAGTAGTATAGGGGACAGGTACGCAACTGAAGCTTTCTTT. It encodes CASSIGDRYATEAFF. Combining the CDR3 with reference TRBV19 and TRBJ1-1 gives the whole variable domain DGGITQSPKYLFRKEGQNVTLSCEQNLNHDAMYWYRQDPGQGLRLIYYSQIVNDFQKGDIAEGYSVSREKKESFPLTVTSAQKNPTAFYLCASSIGDRYATEAFFGQGTRLTVV.

The J gene is TRBJ2-3, the V gene TRBV7-9; 10 bases are a match to TRBD1. CDR3 length: 16 amino acids. CDR1 and CDR2 (germline): SEHNR, FQNEAQ (reference sequence). V lost 8 bases to trimming and J lost 3 bases; unmatched junction nucleotides: 11. Here the CDR3 DNA reads TGTGCCAGCGGGGGGGGGGACAGGGGTTTGACAGATACGCAGTATTTT. Translation: CASGGGDRGLTDTQYF. The full variable domain, completed using reference TRBV7-9 and TRBJ2-3, is DTGVSQNPRHKITKRGQNVTFRCDPISEHNRLYWYRQTLGQGPEFLTYFQNEAQLEKSRLLSDRFSAERPKGSFSTLEIQRTEQGDSAMYLCASGGGDRGLTDTQYFGPGTRLTVL.

This clonotype has only a few counts. V usage is TRBV30 and J usage is TRBJ1-1; TRBD1 aligns across 8 bases. V lost 4 bases to trimming and J lost 5 bases; unmatched junction nucleotides: 6. The germline gives CDR1 GTSNPN, CDR2 SVGIG (reference sequence). The CDR3 sequence is 13 residues long. The CDR3 sequence is CAWNRQGYTEAFF. Written as DNA, the CDR3 is TGTGCCTGGAACCGACAGGGGTATACTGAAGCTTTCTTT.

CDR3 loop: CSATDGTQGNQPQHF. CDR3 coding DNA: TGCAGTGCTACCGATGGCACCCAAGGTAATCAGCCCCAGCATTTT. This chain uses TRBV20-1 with TRBJ1-5, with D unclear. The germline V gene encodes CDR1 DFQATT and CDR2 SNEGSKA (reference sequence). V was cut by 4 bases and J by 4 bases, with 17 bases left in between. The CDR3 totals 15 residues.

A note on this clonotype: An end of the junction differs from the germline gene, which may be a read error. The chain is built from TRBV19 and TRBJ2-3; 13 bases are shared with TRBD2. Germline assignment: CDR1 LNHDA and CDR2 SQIVND (reference sequence). The CDR3 totals 16 residues. CDR3 region: CVSSFGLAGGTDTQYF. The CDR3 DNA is TGTGTCAGTAGTTTTGGACTAGCGGGAGGCACAGATACGCAGTATTTT.

V is TRBV5-6 and J is TRBJ2-7; 7 nucleotides agree with TRBD2. CDR3 length: 16 residues. J gave up 4 bases and V 4 bases, and 14 bases lay outside the gene matches. The germline gives CDR1 SGHDT, CDR2 YYEEEE. CDR3 in amino acids: CASSIPAGGSGYEQYF. In nucleotides, the CDR3 is TGTGCCAGCAGCATCCCTGCTGGCGGGAGTGGGTACGAGCAGTACTTC. The whole variable domain, filled in from reference TRBV5-6 and TRBJ2-7, reads DAGVTQSPTHLIKTRGQQVTLRCSPKSGHDTVSWYQQALGQGPQFIFQYYEEEERQRGNFPDRFSGHQFPNYSSELNVNALLLGDSALYLCASSIPAGGSGYEQYFGPGTRLTVT.

This clonotype was counted between two and nine times. The rearrangement uses TRBV28 and TRBJ1-4; 8 positions agree with TRBD1. There are 15 residues in the CDR3. Germline V gene data show CDR1 as MDHEN and CDR2 as SYDVKM. Unmatched junction bases numbered 6, after V lost 6 bases and J lost 3 bases. The DNA for the CDR3 is TGTGCCAGCAGCACTACAGGGGGTGCTAATGAAAAACTGTTTTTT. Translated: CASSTTGGANEKLFF.

The chain employs TRBV7-2 and TRBJ2-7; TRBD2 matches 7 bases. Per the germline V gene, CDR1 is SGHTA and CDR2 is FQGNSA. The CDR3 runs 16 residues. The ends lost 2 bases at V and 2 bases at J; junction bases unmatched: 9. The CDR3: CASSLPKTSPTYEQYF. CDR3 bases: TGTGCCAGCAGCTTACCGAAGACTAGCCCCACCTACGAGCAGTACTTC.

This clonotype was detected a few times. The chain couples TRBV24-1 to TRBJ2-1; a possible D gene is TRBD1 (6 bases). CDR3 length equals 16 residues. Trimming removed 3 bases at V and 4 bases at J, with 15 bases between. CDR1 KGHDR and CDR2 SFDVKD come from the germline V gene. DNA for the CDR3: TGTGCCACCAGTGATCCGACAGGATTAGGGTACAATGAGCAGTTCTTC. This translates into CATSDPTGLGYNEQFF.

This chain connects TRBV18 to TRBJ2-1, with 10 bases identical to TRBD2. The CDR3 consists of 16 residues. J was trimmed by 3 bases and V by 5 bases; bases with no gene match: 7. The germline CDR1 and CDR2 sequences are KGHSH and LQKENI. This CDR3 reads CASSRTSGIDYNEQFF. DNA for the CDR3: TGTGCCAGCTCAAGAACTAGCGGGATTGACTACAATGAGCAGTTCTTC.

This clonotype was detected ten times or more. The rearrangement links TRBV12-3 or TRBV12-4 to TRBJ2-7, with no clear D. The CDR3 covers 11 residues. V lost 5 bases and J lost 2, with 4 bases in between. CDR3 sequence reads: CASSATYEQYF. CDR3 nucleotide sequence: TGTGCCAGCAGTGCAACCTACGAGCAGTACTTC.

In its sample, this clonotype was seen a few times. The CDR3 sequence: CAPLQWGRYEQYF. In DNA, the CDR3 is TGTGCCCCCCTCCAATGGGGAAGGTACGAGCAGTACTTC. The J gene is TRBJ2-7, the V gene TRBV7-2; D is undetermined. CDR1 is SGHTA, CDR2 FQGNSA, per germline. The CDR3 is made up of 13 amino acids. V lost 11 bases and J lost 4, with 18 bases in between.

The chain uses TRBV7-2 and TRBJ1-1, with unresolved D. CDR3 length equals 16 residues. CDR1 and CDR2 (germline): SGHTA, FQGNSA. Between the trimmed V and J ends, which lost 1 base and 0 bases, there was a span of 12 bases. CDR3 coding DNA: TGTGCCAGCAGCTTAGTTTTCGTAGATCTGAACACTGAAGCTTTCTTT. Its translation is CASSLVFVDLNTEAFF. The full variable domain, its missing parts supplied by reference TRBV7-2 and TRBJ1-1, is GAGVSQSPSNKVTEKGKDVELRCDPISGHTALYWYRQSLGQGLEFLIYFQGNSAPDKSGLPSDRFSAERTGGSVSTLTIQRTQQEDSAVYLCASSLVFVDLNTEAFFGQGTRLTVV.

The table lists this clonotype with a few counts. The CDR3 protein is CASSFGHIQETQYF. In DNA form, the CDR3 reads TGTGCCAGCAGCTTCGGACATATCCAAGAGACCCAGTACTTC. The chain carries TRBV7-2 and TRBJ2-5, with D possibly matching TRBD1 (5 bases). Germline CDR1 reads SGHTA; CDR2 reads FQGNSA. V shed 3 bases and J shed 1 base, with 9 bases lying between them. This CDR3 is built from 14 residues.

V gene TRBV6-5 combines with J gene TRBJ2-5; D uncertain. The CDR3 runs 15 residues. V lost 2 bases and J lost 1, with 11 bases in between. Germline CDR1 and CDR2: MNHEY and SVGAGI. The CDR3 nucleotides read TGTGCCAGCAGTTACGGCGGTTTGGGCCAAGAGACCCAGTACTTC. Amino acids: CASSYGGLGQETQYF.

This clonotype was detected only a few times. The chain employs TRBV5-1 and TRBJ1-1, with D tentatively TRBD1 (6 bases). Trimming cost V 4 bases and J 0 bases, with 10 bases left between them. Germline V gene sequence: CDR1 SGHRS, CDR2 YFSETQ. This CDR3 is 14 amino acids long. CDR3 DNA: TGCGCCAGCAGCAAACAGGGCATGAACACTGAAGCTTTCTTT. Translated: CASSKQGMNTEAFF.

This chain joins TRBV27 and TRBJ1-1, with D hard to call. V lost 5 bases to trimming and J lost 0 bases, with 10 bases between them. Germline lookup yields CDR1 MNHEY and CDR2 SMNVEV (reference sequence). The CDR3 is 14 residues long. CDR3 sequence (DNA): TGTGCCAGCAGTCGAGGACGGGTGAACACTGAAGCTTTCTTT. This gives the protein CASSRGRVNTEAFF.

This clonotype came up once. J is TRBJ1-6 and V is TRBV27; 7 bases agree with TRBD1. V dropped 5 bases and J dropped 10; count of bases not matched to a gene: 17. Germline lookup yields CDR1 MNHEY and CDR2 SMNVEV (reference sequence). This CDR3 is 17 amino acids long. The CDR3 here is CASSTSRQGWGESPLHF. CDR3 nucleotides: TGTGCCAGCAGTACATCCCGACAGGGATGGGGAGAATCACCCCTCCACTTT.

The rearrangement joins TRBV6-6 to TRBJ1-2; a weak D match, TRBD1 (6 bases). V gave up 6 bases and J gave up 6 bases, with 14 bases separating them. The CDR3 runs 13 residues. Germline CDR1 and CDR2: MNHNY and SVGAGI (reference sequence). CDR3: CASSRRDIDGYTF. DNA of the CDR3: TGTGCCAGCAGCCGACGGGACATTGATGGCTACACCTTC.

The chain joins TRBV6-5 to TRBJ2-2; no firm D call. The ends were cut back, 6 bases at V and 5 bases at J, with 7 bases in the middle. CDR3 size: 12 residues. Germline CDR1 and CDR2: MNHEY and SVGAGI. This chain's CDR3 is CASRGVTGELFF. The CDR3 DNA follows: TGTGCCAGCAGAGGTGTTACCGGGGAGCTGTTTTTT.

This clonotype turned up a few times. The J gene is TRBJ2-3, the V gene TRBV18; D uncertain. The CDR3 has 13 amino acids. Germline CDR1 KGHSH, CDR2 LQKENI. V was pared by 3 bases and J by 2 bases, with 6 bases between. Here the CDR3 reads CASSPLHTDTQYF. CDR3 nucleotides: TGTGCCAGCTCACCTTTGCACACAGATACGCAGTATTTT. The full variable domain, in which reference TRBV18 and TRBJ2-3 provide the parts outside the CDR3, is NAGVMQNPRHLVRRRGQEARLRCSPMKGHSHVYWYRQLPEEGLKFMVYLQKENIIDESGMPKERFSAEFPKEGPSILRIQQVVRGDSAAYFCASSPLHTDTQYFGPGTRLTVL.

The gene calls are TRBV12-3 or TRBV12-4 and TRBJ2-1, with D possibly TRBD2 on 6 matching bases. The CDR3 runs 16 residues. Trimming stripped 3 bases from V and 1 base from J, with 13 bases between. The CDR3 protein is CASSFYPGESYNEQFF. The CDR3 DNA follows: TGTGCCAGCAGTTTTTATCCGGGAGAGTCCTACAATGAGCAGTTCTTC.

The chain is built from TRBV20-1 and TRBJ2-5; 9 bases fit TRBD1. The germline V gene has CDR1 DFQATT and CDR2 SNEGSKA (reference sequence). The CDR3 is 16 residues long. V lost 2 bases and J lost 1; bases outside the gene matches: 8. The CDR3 reads CSARPNRDRAQETQYF. CDR3 nucleotide sequence: TGCAGTGCTAGACCGAACCGGGACAGGGCCCAAGAGACCCAGTACTTC.

This clonotype was seen a handful of times. V is TRBV4-1 and J is TRBJ2-4; D is uncertain. Germline CDR1 reads MGHRA; CDR2 reads YSYEKL. Trimming cost V 0 bases and J 7 bases, with 13 bases left between them. The CDR3 totals 15 residues. This CDR3 is CASSQDPVPGNIQYF. Here the CDR3 DNA reads TGCGCCAGCAGCCAAGATCCGGTCCCTGGGAACATTCAGTACTTC.

The genes are TRBV7-2 and TRBJ2-7; TRBD2 is a possible D gene (6 bases). Germline V lookup: CDR1 SGHTA, CDR2 FQGNSA. The CDR3 sequence is 13 residues long. V lost 4 bases to trimming and J lost 2 bases, with 9 bases between them. Written as DNA, the CDR3 is TGTGCCAGCAGCTCGACTAGGGCCTACGAGCAGTACTTC. Amino acid sequence: CASSSTRAYEQYF.

This clonotype has only a few counts. This chain links TRBV5-4 with TRBJ2-1; perhaps TRBD1 as D (6 bases). This CDR3 has 13 amino acids. Trimming removed 3 bases from V and 15 bases from J, with 19 bases in between. Germline-derived CDR1 and CDR2 are SGHNT and YYREEE (reference sequence). CDR3 loop: CASSSRGQPSGFF. Written as DNA, the CDR3 is TGTGCCAGCAGCTCCCGAGGACAGCCGTCTGGGTTCTTC.